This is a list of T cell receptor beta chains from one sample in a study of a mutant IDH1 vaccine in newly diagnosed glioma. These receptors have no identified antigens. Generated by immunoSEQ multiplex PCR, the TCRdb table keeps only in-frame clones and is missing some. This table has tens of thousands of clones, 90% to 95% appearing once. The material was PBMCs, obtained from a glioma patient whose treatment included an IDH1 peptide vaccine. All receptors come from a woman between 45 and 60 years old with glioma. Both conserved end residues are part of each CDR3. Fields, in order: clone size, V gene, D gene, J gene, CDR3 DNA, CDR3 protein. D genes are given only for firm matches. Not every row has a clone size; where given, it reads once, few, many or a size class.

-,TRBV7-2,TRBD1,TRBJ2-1,TGTGCCAGCAGCCCATACAGGGGTATAAATGAGCAGTTCTTC,CASSPYRGINEQFF
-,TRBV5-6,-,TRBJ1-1,TGTGCCAGCAGCGGGGAGGTTGCAGGGAACACTGAAGCTTTCTTT,CASSGEVAGNTEAFF
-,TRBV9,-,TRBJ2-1,TGTGCCAGCAGCGTAGTGGTGTGGGCTAGCACCTACAATGAGCAGTTCTTC,CASSVVVWASTYNEQFF
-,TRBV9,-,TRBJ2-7,TGTGCCAGCAGCGGGGGTGGTCGGACCTACGAGCAGTACTTC,CASSGGGRTYEQYF
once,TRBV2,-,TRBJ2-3,TGTGCCAGCAGTGAAGACTGGAGGACAGATACGCAGTATTTT,CASSEDWRTDTQYF
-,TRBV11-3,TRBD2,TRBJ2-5,TGTGCCAGCAGCTCTAATGCGGGGGAGTGGGAGACCCAGTACTTC,CASSSNAGEWETQYF
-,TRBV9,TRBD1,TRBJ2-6,TGTGCCAGCAGTCTGACAGGGGCTGGGGCCAACGTCCTGACTTTC,CASSLTGAGANVLTF
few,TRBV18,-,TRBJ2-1,TGTGCCAGCTCAGACAGCGGGACACCTAATGAGCAGTTCTTC,CASSDSGTPNEQFF
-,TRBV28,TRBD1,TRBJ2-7,TGTGCCAGCAGTCCCCCGGGACAGGGGGCCGGGGAGCAGTACTTC,CASSPPGQGAGEQYF
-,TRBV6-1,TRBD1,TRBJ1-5,TGTGCCAGCACCCAGGGGGGGAGCAATCAGCCCCAGCATTTT,CASTQGGSNQPQHF
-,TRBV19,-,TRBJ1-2,TGTGCCAGTAGTATAGGCGGGCATCCAAACTATGGCTACACCTTC,CASSIGGHPNYGYTF
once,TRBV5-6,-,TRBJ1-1,TGTGCCAGCAGCTTGATGAGTAACACTGAAGCTTTCTTT,CASSLMSNTEAFF
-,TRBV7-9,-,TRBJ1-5,TGTGCCAGCAGCTTCGATAAGCAGCCCCAGCATTTT,CASSFDKQPQHF
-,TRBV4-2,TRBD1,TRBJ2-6,TGTGCCAGCAGCCAAGATAGGGCGACAGGGGCTGGGGCCAACGTCCTGACTTTC,CASSQDRATGAGANVLTF
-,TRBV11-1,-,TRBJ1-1,TGTGCCAGCAGCGCCCCGAACACTGAAGCTTTCTTT,CASSAPNTEAFF
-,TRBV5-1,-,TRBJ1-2,TGCGCCAGCAGCTTGTCTGAAACTAACTATGGCTACACCTTC,CASSLSETNYGYTF
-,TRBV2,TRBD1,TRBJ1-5,TGTGCCAGCAAGGGGACAGGGGGCGGTCAGCCCCAGCATTTT,CASKGTGGGQPQHF
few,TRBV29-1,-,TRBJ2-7,TGCAGCGTTGGCCAGAGCTCCTACGAGCAGTACTTC,CSVGQSSYEQYF
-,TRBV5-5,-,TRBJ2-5,TGTGCCAGCAGCTTGGCGGCCACTCTCTTACGGGAGACCCAGTACTTC,CASSLAATLLRETQYF
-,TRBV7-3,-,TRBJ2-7,TGTGCCAGCAGCTTAAATTCCGGCAGATCCTACGAGCAGTACTTC,CASSLNSGRSYEQYF
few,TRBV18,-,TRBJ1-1,TGTGCCAGCTCCCAGGGTCCGGACACTGAAGCTTTCTTT,CASSQGPDTEAFF
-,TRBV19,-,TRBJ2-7,TGTGCCAGTAGTCATAGGACGGGACGGTTGACCTACGAGCAGTACTTC,CASSHRTGRLTYEQYF
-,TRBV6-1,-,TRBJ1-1,TGTGCCAGCAGTGAAGCCCCAGAGGGAGGGCCTGAAGCTTTCTTT,CASSEAPEGGPEAFF
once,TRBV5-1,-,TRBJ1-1,TGCGCCAGCACCCTTTTTTGGGGGAGCATGAACACTGAAGCTTTCTTT,CASTLFWGSMNTEAFF
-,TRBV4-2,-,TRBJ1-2,TGTGCCAGCAGCTCACCTATGGCGGACTCGCCCGTTTATGGCTACACCTTC,CASSSPMADSPVYGYTF
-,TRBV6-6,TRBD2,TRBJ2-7,TGTGCCAGCAGTTACCCGGGGGGAACCTACGAGCAGTACTTC,CASSYPGGTYEQYF